The 2 T cell receptor beta chains below were found in one sample sequenced in a study of human T cells and chemical hapten exposure (TCRdb year 2021). Library preparation attached unique molecular identifiers to individual cDNA molecules for quantitative, reproducible TCR counting. TCRdb applied fastp at Q25 and MiXCR to the public reads, then kept only in-frame beta chains. One record per CDR3 amino acid sequence lists the most common genes and DNA. For this sample there are more than 100,000 distinct CDR3 sequences; roughly 8.5% appear just once. The top ten clones comprise 1.4% of the sample. Total RNA was extracted from unfractionated whole blood collected in Tempus Blood RNA tubes. Source material: whole blood. Every receptor here comes from a human donor in good health. Some clones in this sample may be carry-over from other donors' samples. Donor details come from another sample of the same person, matched by shared clones.

This chain links TRBV14 with TRBJ2-1, with 7 bases fitting TRBD2. The junction had 5 bases not matched to a gene; V was cut back by 3 bases and J by 3 bases. Germline CDR1 and CDR2: SGHDN and FVKESK. The CDR3 is 15 amino acids. CDR3 in amino acids: CASSQRRGFYNEQFF. The CDR3 nucleotides read TGTGCCAGCAGCCAGCGGCGGGGGTTCTACAATGAGCAGTTCTTC.

This clonotype has ten or more counts. The CDR3 spells CAWSVDGTSGNTIYF. CDR3 sequence (DNA): TGTGCCTGGAGTGTGGATGGGACCTCTGGAAACACCATATATTTT. This chain connects TRBV30 to TRBJ1-3; D might be TRBD1 (5 bases). Germline assignment: CDR1 GTSNPN and CDR2 SVGIG (reference sequence). The CDR3 has 15 residues. With 0 bases removed from V and 0 bases from J, the gap between germline ends came to 9 bases.